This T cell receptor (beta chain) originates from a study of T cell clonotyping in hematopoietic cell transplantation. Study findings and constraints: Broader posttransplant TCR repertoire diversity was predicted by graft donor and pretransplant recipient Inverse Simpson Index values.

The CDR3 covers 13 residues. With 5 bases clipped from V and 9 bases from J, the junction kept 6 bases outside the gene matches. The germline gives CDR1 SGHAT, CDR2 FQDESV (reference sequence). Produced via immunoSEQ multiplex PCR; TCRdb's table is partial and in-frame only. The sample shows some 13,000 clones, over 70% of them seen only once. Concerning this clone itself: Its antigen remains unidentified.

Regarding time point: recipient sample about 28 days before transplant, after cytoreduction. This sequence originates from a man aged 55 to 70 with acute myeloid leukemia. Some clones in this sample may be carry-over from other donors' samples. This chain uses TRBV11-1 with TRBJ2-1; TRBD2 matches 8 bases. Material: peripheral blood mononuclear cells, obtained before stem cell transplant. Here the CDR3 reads CASSGPGGREQFF. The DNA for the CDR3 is TGTGCCAGCAGCGGGCCGGGGGGGCGTGAGCAGTTCTTC. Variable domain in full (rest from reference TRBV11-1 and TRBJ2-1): EAEVAQSPRYKITEKSQAVAFWCDPISGHATLYWYRQILGQGPELLVQFQDESVVDDSQLPKDRFSAERLKGVDSTLKIQPAELGDSAMYLCASSGPGGREQFFGPGTRLTVL.